The 18 T cell receptor beta chains below come from one sample, sequenced in a study of Ad26.COV2.S vaccination and SARS-CoV-2 variants. The protocol was immunoSEQ multiplex PCR, while the TCRdb copy is restricted to in-frame clones and leaves out a portion. Among about 440,000 clones listed, 80% to 95% were seen once. As for treatment: around 19 received Ad26.COV2.S at low or high dose, single or two shots; 5 received placebo; per-sample allocation not given. On day 63 after the first injection, vaccine and placebo recipients gave samples. The starting material was peripheral blood, obtained in a trial of Ad26.COV2.S vaccine versus placebo. These receptor sequences come from a person aged 18 to 65 who received the Ad26.COV2.S COVID-19 vaccine or a placebo.

This clone was picked up one time. CDR3 bases: TGTGCCAGCAGTTACCAGGGTTCGATGAACACCGGGGAGCTGTTTTTT. This sequence encodes CASSYQGSMNTGELFF. This sequence joins TRBV6-2 or TRBV6-3 and TRBJ2-2; D is possibly TRBD1 (5 bases). With 2 bases removed from V and 1 base from J, the gap between germline ends came to 11 bases. Germline values: CDR1 MNHEY, CDR2 SVGEGT. CDR3 length equals 16 residues.

The chain has TRBV5-1 and TRBJ2-5; the D gene is possibly TRBD2 (5 bases). This CDR3 comprises 13 residues. Germline assignment: CDR1 SGHRS and CDR2 YFSETQ. V gave up 0 bases and J gave up 5 bases, with 8 bases separating them. The CDR3 spells CASSLGGLETQYF. The CDR3 nucleotides read TGCGCCAGCAGCTTGGGAGGGCTGGAGACCCAGTACTTC.

V is TRBV29-1 and J is TRBJ1-1, with 8 bases lining up with TRBD1. After removal of 4 bases from V and 1 base from J, the junction contained 5 bases not matched to a gene. The germline V gene encodes CDR1 SQVTM and CDR2 ANQGSEA. CDR3 length: 14 amino acids. The CDR3, as DNA: TGCAGCGTTGCTAGACAGGGGAAGAACACTGAAGCTTTCTTT. As protein: CSVARQGKNTEAFF.

This chain links TRBV24-1 with TRBJ2-1, with D possibly being TRBD2 (5 bases). CDR3 length: 18 residues. Trimming took off 4 bases at V and 2 bases at J, with 20 bases between the two ends. Germline V gives CDR1 KGHDR, CDR2 SFDVKD. CDR3 nucleotide sequence: TGTGCCACCAGTGAACCAACTTTTACTAGACCAACCTACAATGAGCAGTTCTTC. Its translation is CATSEPTFTRPTYNEQFF.

The J gene is TRBJ2-1, the V gene TRBV14, with unresolved D. The CDR3 contains 16 residues. V lost 0 bases and J 2 bases, leaving 11 bases between the germline ends. Per germline, CDR1 SGHDN and CDR2 FVKESK. CDR3: CASSQESRPAYNEQFF. CDR3 DNA: TGTGCCAGCAGCCAAGAAAGCCGCCCTGCCTACAATGAGCAGTTCTTC.

This clone has just one count. The chain links TRBV12-3 or TRBV12-4 to TRBJ1-1; D is unresolved. The CDR3 sequence is 13 residues long. The V and J ends lost 3 bases and 4 bases respectively, with 9 bases between them. CDR3 in amino acids: CASSFLLRTEAFF. DNA for the CDR3: TGTGCCAGCAGTTTTCTGCTCCGCACTGAAGCTTTCTTT.

The rearrangement joins TRBV7-2 to TRBJ1-2; 9 positions match TRBD1. Trimming at V came to 0 bases and at J to 5 bases, leaving 4 bases not matched to a gene. This CDR3 has 15 residues. The germline V gene has CDR1 SGHTA and CDR2 FQGNSA. The CDR3 DNA follows: TGTGCCAGCAGCTTAGCGGGACAGGGCACGTATGGCTACACCTTC. Its translation is CASSLAGQGTYGYTF.

This clone was recorded a few times. The gene calls are TRBV9 and TRBJ1-6, with no clear D. Trimming took off 4 bases at V and 9 bases at J, with 14 bases between the two ends. The V gene's germline CDR1 is SGDLS and CDR2 YYNGEE. The CDR3 is 14 residues long. CDR3 sequence (DNA): TGTGCCAGCAGCCGCCCGGGCCTAGGTTCACCCCTCCACTTT. Protein product: CASSRPGLGSPLHF.

The rearrangement joins TRBV7-3 to TRBJ2-1; the D gene is possibly TRBD2 (6 bases). V was pared by 3 bases and J by 3 bases, with 9 bases between. The germline V gene encodes CDR1 SGHTA and CDR2 FQGTGA. This CDR3 is 14 amino acids long. CDR3: CASSLRGDYNEQFF. For the CDR3, the DNA is TGTGCCAGCAGCTTGCGGGGAGACTACAATGAGCAGTTCTTC.

The chain carries TRBV7-9 and TRBJ1-4; D may be TRBD1 (5 bases). The V gene's germline CDR1 is SEHNR and CDR2 FQNEAQ (reference sequence). This CDR3 contains 14 residues. Trimming left V 2 bases short and J 5 bases short, with 9 bases between. The CDR3: CASSLQGRNEKLFF. CDR3 bases: TGTGCCAGCAGCTTACAGGGTCGAAATGAAAAACTGTTTTTT.

V and J are TRBV29-1 and TRBJ1-4, with a tentative D call TRBD1 (6 bases). Trimming shortened V by 5 bases and J by 0 bases, and 7 bases separated the two germline ends. The CDR3 is 13 residues long. The germline V gene encodes CDR1 SQVTM and CDR2 ANQGSEA. The CDR3 loop reads CSVWTATNEKLFF. For the CDR3, the DNA is TGCAGCGTTTGGACAGCAACTAATGAAAAACTGTTTTTT.

Concerning this clone itself: The sample has other DNA sequences that encode this CDR3 too. This rearrangement joins TRBV7-9 to TRBJ2-2; D unresolved. The CDR3 sequence is 12 residues long. With 5 bases removed from V and 7 bases from J, the gap between germline ends came to 8 bases. From germline, CDR1 is SEHNR and CDR2 FQNEAQ (reference sequence). The CDR3 bases are TGTGCCAGCAGCCCGGGTGGCGGGGAGCTGTTTTTT. This encodes CASSPGGGELFF.

The chain couples TRBV4-1 to TRBJ2-3, with D unclear. This CDR3 spans 17 amino acids. The V gene lost 1 base and the J gene lost 2 bases, with 16 bases spanning the gap. CDR1 and CDR2 (germline): MGHRA, YSYEKL. The CDR3 protein is CASSQVVFKAFTDTQYF. In nucleotides, the CDR3 is TGCGCCAGCAGCCAAGTAGTCTTTAAGGCCTTCACAGATACGCAGTATTTT.

In its sample, this clone was seen once. The chain recombines TRBV14 with TRBJ2-3; D may match TRBD1 or TRBD2 (5 bases each). The length of the CDR3 is 16 residues. Trimming shortened V by 5 bases and J by 2 bases, and 17 bases separated the two germline ends. Per germline, CDR1 SGHDN and CDR2 FVKESK. The CDR3 region is CASSSGTAPYTDTQYF. The CDR3 DNA reads TGTGCCAGCAGCTCCGGGACGGCACCTTACACAGATACGCAGTATTTT.

The V call is TRBV18, the J call TRBJ1-1; TRBD1 matches at 7 bases. The germline V gene has CDR1 KGHSH and CDR2 LQKENI. The V and J ends lost 3 bases and 4 bases, in that order; junction bases with no gene match: 5. The CDR3 is 14 residues long. The CDR3 DNA reads TGTGCCAGCTCACCGCTACAGGGGAGCACTGAAGCTTTCTTT. Protein sequence: CASSPLQGSTEAFF.

This clone was seen only once. The V and J genes are TRBV7-2 and TRBJ2-2; D remains unclear. The CDR3 is made up of 14 amino acids. V was clipped by 8 bases and J by 6 bases, with 16 bases between them. Per the germline V gene, CDR1 is SGHTA and CDR2 is FQGNSA. Written as DNA, the CDR3 is TGTGCCAGCTACCTCACCCCGGACGCCGGGGAGCTGTTTTTT. Translation: CASYLTPDAGELFF. The variable domain in full, with the rest retrieved from reference TRBV7-2 and TRBJ2-2, is GAGVSQSPSNKVTEKGKDVELRCDPISGHTALYWYRQSLGQGLEFLIYFQGNSAPDKSGLPSDRFSAERTGGSVSTLTIQRTQQEDSAVYLCASYLTPDAGELFFGEGSRLTVL.

The chain employs TRBV5-1 and TRBJ2-2; 11 bases map to TRBD2. The V gene's germline CDR1 is SGHRS and CDR2 YFSETQ. V trimming: 4 bases; J trimming: 1 base; junction bases outside the gene matches: 6. The CDR3 totals 17 residues. The CDR3: CASSPRLAGLNTGELFF. Here the CDR3 DNA reads TGCGCCAGCAGCCCACGACTAGCGGGATTGAACACCGGGGAGCTGTTTTTT.

The rearrangement joins TRBV28 to TRBJ2-7, with 11 positions matching TRBD2. V trimming: 4 bases; J trimming: 5 bases; junction bases outside the gene matches: 4. This CDR3 contains 14 residues. Germline V gene sequence: CDR1 MDHEN, CDR2 SYDVKM. The CDR3 loop is CASSYGTSGHEQYF. CDR3 coding DNA: TGTGCCAGCAGTTATGGGACTAGCGGCCACGAGCAGTACTTC.